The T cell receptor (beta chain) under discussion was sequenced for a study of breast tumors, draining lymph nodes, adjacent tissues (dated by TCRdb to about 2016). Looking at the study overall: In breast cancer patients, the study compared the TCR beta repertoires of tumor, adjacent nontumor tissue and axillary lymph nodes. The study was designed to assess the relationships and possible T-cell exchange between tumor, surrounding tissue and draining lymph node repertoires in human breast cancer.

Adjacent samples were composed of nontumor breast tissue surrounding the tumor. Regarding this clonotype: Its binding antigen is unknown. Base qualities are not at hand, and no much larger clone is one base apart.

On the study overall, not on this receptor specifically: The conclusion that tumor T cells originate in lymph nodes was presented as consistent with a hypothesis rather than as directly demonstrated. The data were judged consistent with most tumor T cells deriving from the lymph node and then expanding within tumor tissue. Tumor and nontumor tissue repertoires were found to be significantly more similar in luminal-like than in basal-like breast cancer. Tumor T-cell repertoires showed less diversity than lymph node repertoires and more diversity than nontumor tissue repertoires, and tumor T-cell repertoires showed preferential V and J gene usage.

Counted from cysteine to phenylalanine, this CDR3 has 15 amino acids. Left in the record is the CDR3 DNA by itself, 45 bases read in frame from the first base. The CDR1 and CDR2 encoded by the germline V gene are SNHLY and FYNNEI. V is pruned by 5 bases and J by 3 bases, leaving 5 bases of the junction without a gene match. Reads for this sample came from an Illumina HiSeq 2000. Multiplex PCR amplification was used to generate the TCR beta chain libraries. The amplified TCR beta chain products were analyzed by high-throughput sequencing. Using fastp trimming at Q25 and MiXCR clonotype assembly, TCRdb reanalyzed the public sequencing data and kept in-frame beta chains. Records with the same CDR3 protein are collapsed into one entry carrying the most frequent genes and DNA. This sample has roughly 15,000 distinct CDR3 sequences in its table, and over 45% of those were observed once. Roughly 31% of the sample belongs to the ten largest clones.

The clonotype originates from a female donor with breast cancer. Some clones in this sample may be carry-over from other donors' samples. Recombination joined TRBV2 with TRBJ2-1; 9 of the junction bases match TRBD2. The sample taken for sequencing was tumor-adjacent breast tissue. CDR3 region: CASSWTSANYNEQFF. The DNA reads TGTGCCAGCAGTTGGACTAGCGCGAACTACAATGAGCAGTTCTTC.